This section outlines one T cell receptor beta chain sequence together with its context. Antigen specificity is unknown. This table comes from immunoSEQ multiplex PCR, and its TCRdb copy is limited to in-frame clones, with some not included. Found here are 4,500 to 5,000 clones, roughly 88% of them singletons; the top ten hold over 4.5%. Germline CDR1 reads LNHDA; CDR2 reads SQIVND (reference sequence). V lost 4 bases and J lost 4; bases outside the gene matches: 4. This CDR3 spans 14 amino acids. The data are from a study of T cell clonotyping in hematopoietic cell transplantation. Overall study results and limits: CD4 and CD8 repertoire contributions could not be separated without sorting. Pathologically expanded recipient clonotypes increased progressively from day 30 to day 180 as diversity fell.

The receptor's source is a man between 35 and 55 years old in good health. Some clones in this sample may be carry-over from other donors' samples. The sequenced material came from peripheral blood mononuclear cells. The chain carries TRBV19 and TRBJ1-2; 9 bases are shared with TRBD1. This chain's CDR3 is CASSRQGQGYGYTF. As DNA, the CDR3 is TGTGCCAGTAGTAGGCAGGGACAGGGCTATGGCTACACCTTC.